The present T cell receptor (beta chain) was sequenced within a study of blood T cell repertoires in COVID-19. Assay: immunoSEQ multiplex PCR; the TCRdb copy retains only in-frame clones and omits some. The sample holds about 36,000 clones, roughly 78% seen once. Germline CDR1 ENHRY, CDR2 SYGVKD. The germline V and J ends were trimmed by 4 bases and 4 bases, with 9 bases remaining between them. CDR3 size: 13 residues. J is TRBJ2-3 and V is TRBV10-3; D gene unclear. The TCR was taken from a man in his sixties with acute or convalescent COVID-19. The specimen was peripheral blood. The CDR3 region is CAISAVSADTQYF. CDR3 coding DNA: TGTGCCATCAGTGCCGTGAGTGCAGATACGCAGTATTTT.